This TCR beta chain stems from a study of Tregs in tolerant kidney transplant recipients. Broader study findings: Few patients were studied, so findings need validation in larger groups. The most relevant donor-specific Treg TCRbeta repertoire apparently came from expansion with activated donor B cells.

A word on this clone: What it binds is not known.

Unstimulated Tregs (CD4+CD25+CD127-) and CD4+CD25- non-Tregs were sorted from PBMCs. The protocol was immunoSEQ multiplex PCR, while the TCRdb copy is restricted to in-frame clones and leaves out a portion. The data show approximately 65,000 clones, 84% seen once. The CDR3 totals 13 residues. V lost 2 bases to trimming and J lost 6 bases; unmatched junction nucleotides: 2. Looked up from germline, CDR1 is MNHEY and CDR2 is SVGAGI. Sequencing used CD4+ T cells from blood. The receptor was isolated from a human donor in good health. The rearrangement joins TRBV6-5 to TRBJ2-7; 9 bases fit TRBD2. The CDR3 region has the DNA TGTGCCAGCAGTTACGCTAGCGGGATCGAGCAGTACTTC. Translation: CASSYASGIEQYF.